This T cell receptor beta chain is drawn from a study of blood T cell repertoires in COVID-19. The authors' processing: Nucleated cell counts were estimated from reference gene primer amplification. Sequencing used immunoSEQ multiplex PCR; TCRdb keeps in-frame clones, though not all of them. V, J and clone size were drawn from that table, and D and trimming were deduced from the DNA. The sample holds about 480,000 clones; roughly 87% are singletons and the top ten take approximately 2%. The sequence was collected from a woman aged 18 to 35 with acute COVID-19. Sequencing was done on a sample of PBMCs or T cells enriched from blood (not recorded which).

CDR3 sequence reads: CASSWTSGKVDEQFF. Here the CDR3 DNA reads TGCGCCAGCAGCTGGACTAGCGGGAAGGTGGATGAGCAGTTCTTC. The chain is built from TRBV5-1 and TRBJ2-1; the match to TRBD2 covers 12 bases. CDR1 SGHRS and CDR2 YFSETQ come from the germline V gene. V lost 3 bases to trimming and J lost 8 bases; unmatched junction nucleotides: 6. The CDR3 totals 15 residues.